This TCR beta chain derives from a study of shared clonotypes between healthy human individuals. Study-wide findings and caveats: Sorted-subset sequencing, rarefaction showed, was incomplete despite large depth.

Of note for this clone: Its matching antigen is unknown.

Original processing methods: With immunoSEQ giving junction-only sequences and no quality scores, filtering differed. Generated by immunoSEQ multiplex PCR, the TCRdb table keeps only in-frame clones and is missing some. V and J calls and clone size are those listed in that table; D and trimming were worked out from the DNA. Of roughly 700,000 clones listed, roughly 70% are singletons. The CDR3 extends over 15 amino acids. Deletions cut 5 bases from V and 1 base from J, with 12 bases between. Germline V gene lookup returns CDR1 LNHDA and CDR2 SQIVND (reference sequence). The genes are TRBV19 and TRBJ1-5; D gene ambiguous. The receptor was isolated from a woman aged 30 to 39 in good health. Specimen: memory CD4+ T cells sorted from blood. Described subset: CD45RA-negative fraction. The CDR3 reads CASSGRGESNQPQHF. For the CDR3, the DNA is TGTGCCAGTAGTGGACGGGGAGAAAGCAATCAGCCCCAGCATTTT.